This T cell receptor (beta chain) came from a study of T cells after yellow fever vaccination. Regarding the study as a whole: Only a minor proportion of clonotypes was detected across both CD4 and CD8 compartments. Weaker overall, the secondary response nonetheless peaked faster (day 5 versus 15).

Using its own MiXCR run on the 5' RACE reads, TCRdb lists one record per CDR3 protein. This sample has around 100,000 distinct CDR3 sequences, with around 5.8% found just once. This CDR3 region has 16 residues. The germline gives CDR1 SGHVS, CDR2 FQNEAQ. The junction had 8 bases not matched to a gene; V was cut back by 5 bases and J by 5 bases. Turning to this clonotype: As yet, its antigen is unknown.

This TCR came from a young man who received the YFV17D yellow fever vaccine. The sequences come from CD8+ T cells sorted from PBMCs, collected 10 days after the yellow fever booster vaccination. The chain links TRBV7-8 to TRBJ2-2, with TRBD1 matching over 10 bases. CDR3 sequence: CASSLPRDRGTGELFF. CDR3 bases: TGTGCCAGCAGCCTACCCCGGGACAGGGGAACCGGGGAGCTGTTTTTT.